The clone carrying this T cell receptor beta chain was seen ten or more times. Its antigen remains unknown. The sample originates from a study of identical twins. Study-wide findings and caveats: Compared with unrelated sharing, twin-shared out-of-frame alpha sequences had more low-probability sequences. Insertions were reduced in abundant cord blood beta clonotypes but not in memory repertoires. Zero-insertion analyses might be partly confounded by invariant T cells like MAIT and iNKT.

The CDR3 contains 15 residues. The J segment lost 4 bases and the V segment lost 7 bases, leaving 9 bases of the junction unmatched. TCRdb called the 5' RACE reads again in MiXCR, with one record for every CDR3 protein. The data hold 260,000 or so distinct CDR3 sequences, with approximately 6.8% observed a single time. These data also formed part of another study, on yellow fever vaccine responses in identical twins. As reported in that work: It has been reported that, in twins, the vaccine T cell response seemed partly convergent and partly personalized.

This TCR was sampled from a woman under 30 in good health. Sequencing was carried out using CD8+ T cells sorted from blood. The chain carries TRBV12-3 or TRBV12-4 and TRBJ2-1; TRBD2 matches 8 bases. CDR3 protein: CASKVSGGAYNEQFF. The CDR3 DNA follows: TGTGCCAGCAAGGTCTCGGGAGGGGCTTACAATGAGCAGTTCTTC.